This entry features one TCR beta chain sequence. Its cognate antigen is unknown. The sample comes from a study of shared clonotypes between healthy human individuals. Study in general: Participating donors consisted of two women and a few men aged 18 to 49.

The study, taken as a whole, reports: Collection of samples was limited to blood; tissue repertoires likely differ. Generation probabilities were higher for clonotypes shared across all four sorted-subset donors than for unshared ones.

Positively selected for CCR7, the CD45RO-negative cells used as naive CD8 cells excluded terminally differentiated effector memory CD45RA+ cells. Some 30,000 T cell genomes (approximately 0.2 ug DNA) went into each sorted-subset replicate. Sequencing was performed with immunoSEQ multiplex PCR; in TCRdb, only in-frame clones are kept and a portion is missing. This table holds millions of clones, approximately 94% found once. This TCR was sampled from a man aged 18 to 30 in good health. Some clones in this sample may be carry-over from other donors' samples. Sequencing was done on a sample of naive CD8+ T cells from PBMCs.

For the CDR3, the DNA is TGCAGCGTTGAAATTCGGGAGGGGCACTACGAGCAGTACTTC. It encodes CSVEIREGHYEQYF. The chain is built from TRBV29-1 and TRBJ2-7; 8 bases map to TRBD2. In germline, CDR1 is SQVTM, CDR2 ANQGSEA. The CDR3 runs 14 residues. Losses at the gene ends were 2 bases for V and 3 bases for J; bases not matched to a gene: 6.